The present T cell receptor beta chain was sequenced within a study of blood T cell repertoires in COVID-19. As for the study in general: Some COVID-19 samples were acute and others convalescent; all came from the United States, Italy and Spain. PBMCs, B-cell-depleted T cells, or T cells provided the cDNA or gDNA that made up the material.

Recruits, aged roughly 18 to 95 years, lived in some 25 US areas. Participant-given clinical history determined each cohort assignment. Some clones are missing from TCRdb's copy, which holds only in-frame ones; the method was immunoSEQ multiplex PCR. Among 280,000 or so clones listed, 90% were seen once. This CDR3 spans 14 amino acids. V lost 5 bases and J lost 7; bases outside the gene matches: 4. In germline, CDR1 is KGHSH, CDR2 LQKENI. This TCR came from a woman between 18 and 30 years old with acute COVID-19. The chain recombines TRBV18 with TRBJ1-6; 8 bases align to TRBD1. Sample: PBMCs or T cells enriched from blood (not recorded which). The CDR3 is CASSRQGSNSPLHF. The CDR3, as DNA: TGTGCCAGCTCAAGACAGGGGTCCAATTCACCCCTCCACTTT.